Following are 9 T cell receptor beta chains from one sample sequenced in a study of T-cell memory formation after mild COVID-19. TCRdb processed the 5' RACE reads anew with MiXCR; each CDR3 protein has one entry. The sample has fewer than 350,000 distinct CDR3 sequences; approximately 14% are singletons. The sample consisted of PBMCs or a T cell subset sorted from them (not recorded which). These receptors all stem from a man between 18 and 29 years old who had mild COVID-19 (a few samples of this study predate the infection). Cell type and time point are not known.

The chain has TRBV2 and TRBJ1-6; D is perhaps TRBD1 (5 bases). CDR3 length equals 13 residues. V lost 6 bases, J lost 6 bases, and 9 bases lay in between. Germline V gene data show CDR1 as SNHLY and CDR2 as FYNNEI. In DNA, the CDR3 is TGTGCCAGCAGCCCGGGGCCTAATTCACCCCTCCACTTT. Translated: CASSPGPNSPLHF.

The chain is built from TRBV5-1 and TRBJ2-3, with 8 nucleotides matching TRBD2. This CDR3 has 17 amino acids. Germline V gene lookup returns CDR1 SGHRS and CDR2 YFSETQ. V gave up 4 bases and J gave up 1 base; unmatched junction bases: 11. The CDR3 DNA is TGCGCCAGCAGCCTCTCGGGAGGGTTACTAGGCACAGATACGCAGTATTTT. This sequence encodes CASSLSGGLLGTDTQYF.

This clonotype was seen a few times. The CDR3 DNA is TGTGCCAGCAGCGCCTACATGGAGGATACGCAGTATTTT. Translating gives CASSAYMEDTQYF. The chain links TRBV9 to TRBJ2-3; D ambiguous. The CDR3 runs to 13 residues. V dropped 3 bases and J dropped 6 bases, with 11 bases sitting between them. Per germline, CDR1 SGDLS and CDR2 YYNGEE.

In this sample, this clonotype turned up a few times. V gene TRBV24-1 combines with J gene TRBJ2-3; tentative D call: TRBD1 (6 bases). Germline CDR1 and CDR2: KGHDR and SFDVKD. V lost 9 bases, J lost 7 bases, and 10 bases lay in between. The CDR3 is made up of 11 amino acids. The chain's CDR3 is CATEGGYTQYF. In DNA form, the CDR3 reads TGTGCCACCGAAGGGGGATATACGCAGTATTTT.

The chain links TRBV25-1 to TRBJ1-5, with 8 bases lining up with TRBD1. J lost 1 base, V lost 10 bases, and 9 bases had no gene match. CDR3 length equals 15 residues. Per germline, CDR1 MGHDK and CDR2 SYGVNS. This CDR3 reads CATLRQGKSNQPQHF. The CDR3 DNA reads as TGTGCCACTCTCCGACAGGGGAAGAGCAATCAGCCCCAGCATTTT.

This clonotype was seen only a few times. The chain uses TRBV2 and TRBJ2-7, with 8 bases lining up with TRBD1. Germline CDR1 SNHLY, CDR2 FYNNEI. The length of the CDR3 is 16 residues. With V trimmed by 0 bases and J by 2 bases, 6 bases remained unmatched. The CDR3 sequence: CASSEAREQGAYEQYV. The CDR3 bases are TGTGCCAGCAGTGAAGCCCGGGAACAGGGGGCCTACGAGCAGTACGTC.

A few counts support this clonotype. The chain joins TRBV9 to TRBJ2-3; 8 bases agree with TRBD2. V trimming: 2 bases; J trimming: 0 bases; junction bases outside the gene matches: 5. The CDR3 loop spans 16 amino acids. Per germline, CDR1 SGDLS and CDR2 YYNGEE. CDR3 bases: TGTGCCAGCAGCGTGACTAGCGTCCGAAGCACAGATACGCAGTATTTT. Its protein product is CASSVTSVRSTDTQYF.

As to this clonotype: Germline and junction disagree at one end, which may indicate a read error. The rearrangement links TRBV3-1 to TRBJ2-7; D gene uncertain. CDR3 length equals 14 residues. Germline-derived CDR1 and CDR2 are LGHDT and YNNKEL (reference sequence). The CDR3 loop is CASSQDTRGYGQYF. The CDR3 nucleotides are TGTGCCAGCAGCCAAGATACCCGTGGCTACGGGCAGTACTTC.

This clonotype came up a few times. The CDR3 nucleotides are TGTGCCAGCAGCTTAATCTTGCTACCCCTCCACTTT. Translating gives CASSLILLPLHF. The rearrangement uses TRBV7-2 and TRBJ1-6; D gene ambiguous. The CDR3 runs 12 residues. Germline CDR1 is SGHTA and CDR2 is FQGNSA. V lost 2 bases to trimming and J lost 12 bases, with 8 bases between them.